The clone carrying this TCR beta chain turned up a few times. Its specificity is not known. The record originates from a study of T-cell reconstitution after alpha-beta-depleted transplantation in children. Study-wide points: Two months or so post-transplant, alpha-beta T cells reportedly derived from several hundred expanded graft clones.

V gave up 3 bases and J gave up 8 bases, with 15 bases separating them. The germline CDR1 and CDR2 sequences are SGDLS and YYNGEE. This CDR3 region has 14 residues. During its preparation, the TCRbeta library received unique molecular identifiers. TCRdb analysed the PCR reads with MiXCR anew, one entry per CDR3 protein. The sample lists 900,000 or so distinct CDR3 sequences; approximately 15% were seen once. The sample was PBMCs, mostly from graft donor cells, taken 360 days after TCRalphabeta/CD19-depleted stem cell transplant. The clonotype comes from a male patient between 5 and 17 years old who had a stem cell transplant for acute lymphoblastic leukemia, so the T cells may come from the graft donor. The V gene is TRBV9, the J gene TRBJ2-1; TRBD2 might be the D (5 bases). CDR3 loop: CASSASLGEDEQFF. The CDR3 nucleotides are TGTGCCAGCAGCGCCTCCTTGGGAGAAGATGAGCAGTTCTTC. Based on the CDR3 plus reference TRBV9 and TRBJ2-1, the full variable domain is DSGVTQTPKHLITATGQRVTLRCSPRSGDLSVYWYQQSLDQGLQFLIQYYNGEERAKGNILERFSAQQFPDLHSELNLSSLELGDSALYFCASSASLGEDEQFFGPGTRLTVL.